The 27 T cell receptor beta chains below were found in one sample sequenced in a study of blood T cells in healthy people across ages. A second PCR of about 6 to 12 cycles used a sample-barcoded 5' primer and a J-beta primer mix. TCRdb redid the calling of the 5' RACE reads with MiXCR, one entry per CDR3 protein. The sample includes about 1.5 million distinct CDR3 sequences, 42% seen only once; the top ten take about 3.8%. Sequencing was done on a sample of blood. Receptors were obtained from a young woman in good health.

V and J are TRBV4-1 and TRBJ2-3; TRBD2 agrees at 15 bases. Per the germline V gene, CDR1 is MGHRA and CDR2 is YSYEKL. The CDR3 extends over 19 amino acids. Germline trimming cut 4 bases from V and 4 bases from J; bases unmatched to any gene: 12. The DNA for the CDR3 is TGCGCCAGCAGCCCGCCCCGGACTAGCGGGAGGGCCTGGGCAGATACGCAGTATTTT. As protein: CASSPPRTSGRAWADTQYF.

DNA of the CDR3: TGTGCCAGCACCACTCGGACTAGCGGGGGGAGCACAGATACGCAGTATTTT. Translated: CASTTRTSGGSTDTQYF. The V call is TRBV28, the J call TRBJ2-3; TRBD2 matches at 14 bases. The CDR3 is 17 amino acids. The V gene end was trimmed by 7 bases and the J gene end by 0 bases; junction bases not matched to a gene: 6. CDR1 and CDR2 (germline): MDHEN, SYDVKM.

With respect to this clonotype: A read error may account for a junction end that differs from germline. V usage is TRBV5-1 and J usage is TRBJ1-1; 8 positions agree with TRBD1. Germline V gene sequence: CDR1 SGHRS, CDR2 YFSETQ. This CDR3 region has 16 residues. Here the CDR3 DNA reads TGCGCCAGCACGACTTCAGGGGGCGCGGGGAACATTGAAGCTTTCTTT. This encodes CASTTSGGAGNIEAFF.

The rearrangement links TRBV12-3 or TRBV12-4 to TRBJ1-1; perhaps TRBD1 as D (5 bases). Trimming shortened V by 7 bases and J by 6 bases, and 21 bases separated the two germline ends. The CDR3 consists of 15 residues. As DNA, the CDR3 is TGTGCCAGCACCTTAAGGGTCCAGGGTGGCCCTGAAGCTTTCTTT. It yields the protein CASTLRVQGGPEAFF.

The chain has TRBV7-8 and TRBJ2-3, with no clear D. This CDR3 contains 17 residues. V was cut by 1 base and J by 0 bases, with 14 bases left in between. The V gene's germline CDR1 is SGHVS and CDR2 FQNEAQ. The CDR3 DNA follows: TGTGCCAGCAGCTTAGTGATGTGGCCTCTAAGCACAGATACGCAGTATTTT. This gives the protein CASSLVMWPLSTDTQYF.

The J gene is TRBJ2-7, the V gene TRBV7-9; D tentatively reads TRBD1 or TRBD2 (5 bases each). The CDR3 spans 14 residues. The germline V and J ends were trimmed by 4 bases and 2 bases, with 12 bases remaining between them. CDR1 and CDR2 (germline): SEHNR, FQNEAQ (reference sequence). This CDR3 is CASSSQGEPYEQYF. CDR3 DNA sequence: TGTGCCAGCAGCTCCCAAGGGGAGCCCTACGAGCAGTACTTC.

This clonotype has a handful of counts. This sequence joins TRBV20-1 and TRBJ2-1; TRBD1 matches 7 bases. The CDR3 covers 12 residues. The germline V gene encodes CDR1 DFQATT and CDR2 SNEGSKA (reference sequence). Trimming cost V 8 bases and J 8 bases; bases outside gene matches: 9. This CDR3 is CSTGVPHHEQFF. In DNA, the CDR3 is TGCAGTACAGGGGTTCCCCACCATGAGCAGTTCTTC.

This clonotype is a singleton in its sample. This chain uses TRBV11-2 with TRBJ2-5; D might be TRBD1 (7 bases). CDR1 is SGHAT and CDR2 is FQNNGV in the germline V gene. The CDR3 has 15 amino acids. V shed 7 bases and J shed 4 bases, with 19 bases lying between them. CDR3 bases: TGTGCCAGCAAAAAGATCTCAGGGGGGCGAGAGACCCAGTACTTC. Translated, it gives CASKKISGGRETQYF.

V gene TRBV20-1 combines with J gene TRBJ1-2; no clear D. CDR1 and CDR2 from the germline V gene are DFQATT and SNEGSKA (reference sequence). V lost 6 bases, J lost 3 bases, and 17 bases lay in between. The CDR3 is 14 amino acids. The CDR3 DNA is TGCAGTGCCCAACCCCAAGGGAAGGACTATGGCTACACCTTC. As protein: CSAQPQGKDYGYTF.

The chain recombines TRBV4-3 with TRBJ2-1; 10 nucleotides line up with TRBD2. The CDR3 is 16 residues long. Germline lookup yields CDR1 LGHNA and CDR2 YSLEER. The junction had 1 base not matched to a gene; V was cut back by 1 base and J by 1 base. In nucleotides, the CDR3 is TGCGCCAGCAGCCAAGGGACTAGCGGTTCCTACAATGAGCAGTTCTTC. Translation gives CASSQGTSGSYNEQFF.

A remark on this clonotype: Relative to the germline gene, one junction end is altered; a read error may explain this. This rearrangement joins TRBV3-1 to TRBJ1-2, with D tentatively TRBD1 (5 bases). This CDR3 region has 12 residues. Germline lookup yields CDR1 LGHDT and CDR2 YNNKEL (reference sequence). The CDR3 loop is CASSQGRGGYIF. CDR3 sequence (DNA): TGTGCCAGCAGCCAGGGGAGGGGTGGCTACATCTTC.

This clonotype was counted only a few times. The V call is TRBV19, the J call TRBJ2-4; TRBD2 matches at 7 bases. V lost 3 bases to trimming and J lost 4 bases; unmatched junction nucleotides: 6. Germline loops: CDR1 LNHDA, CDR2 SQIVND (reference sequence). The CDR3 extends over 15 amino acids. Here the CDR3 reads CASSMGGGTKNIQYF. CDR3 nucleotide sequence: TGTGCCAGTAGTATGGGGGGGGGTACTAAAAACATTCAGTACTTC.

The chain links TRBV3-1 to TRBJ2-3, with 13 bases that match TRBD2. CDR1 LGHDT and CDR2 YNNKEL come from the germline V gene (reference sequence). Trimming took 4 bases from V and 2 from J; bases not matched to a gene: 12. CDR3 size: 19 residues. The CDR3 DNA follows: TGTGCCAGCAGCCTACTAGGACCGGGACTAGCGGGGCCCACAGATACGCAGTATTTT. The encoded protein is CASSLLGPGLAGPTDTQYF.

This clonotype was observed a few times. This chain links TRBV9 with TRBJ2-7, with 9 bases that match TRBD1. The CDR3 is made up of 15 amino acids. J gave up 6 bases and V 0 bases, and 7 bases lay outside the gene matches. Germline V CDR1 and CDR2: SGDLS, YYNGEE. Here the CDR3 DNA reads TGTGCCAGCAGCGTAGGAACAGGGGGCGGATTCGAGCAGTACTTC. This codes for CASSVGTGGGFEQYF.

This clonotype was detected only a few times. V and J are TRBV20-1 and TRBJ2-1; D ambiguous. CDR1 DFQATT and CDR2 SNEGSKA come from the germline V gene (reference sequence). V gave up 6 bases and J gave up 3 bases, with 18 bases separating them. The CDR3 contains 15 residues. Written as DNA, the CDR3 is TGCAGTGCCCGTCGGTCGGAGTATGACTACAATGAGCAGTTCTTC. It specifies CSARRSEYDYNEQFF.

In its sample, this clonotype was seen a few times. The chain recombines TRBV20-1 with TRBJ1-2; D may be TRBD1 (5 bases). The CDR3 covers 14 residues. The V end lost 1 base, the J end lost 8 bases, and 17 bases lay between the germline ends. Germline loops: CDR1 DFQATT, CDR2 SNEGSKA (reference sequence). CDR3 sequence: CSARVLGQRRGYTF. CDR3 sequence (DNA): TGCAGTGCTAGAGTCTTGGGGCAGCGACGGGGCTACACCTTC.

V gene TRBV6-2 or TRBV6-3 combines with J gene TRBJ2-3; D gene unclear. Trimming took off 5 bases at V and 0 bases at J, with 15 bases between the two ends. CDR1 is MNHEY and CDR2 is SVGEGT in the germline V gene. This CDR3 is built from 16 residues. CDR3 residues: CASSPWVTASTDTQYF. The CDR3, as DNA: TGTGCCAGCAGTCCCTGGGTAACCGCTAGCACAGATACGCAGTATTTT.

This chain links TRBV6-5 with TRBJ1-1; 9 nucleotides line up with TRBD1. This CDR3 contains 14 residues. J gave up 5 bases and V 6 bases, and 7 bases lay outside the gene matches. Germline V CDR1 and CDR2: MNHEY, SVGAGI. CDR3 nucleotides: TGTGCCAGCAGCACAGACAGGGGGGGGACTGAAGCTTTCTTT. This translates into CASSTDRGGTEAFF.

This sequence joins TRBV6-1 and TRBJ2-1; 8 nucleotides align to TRBD1. Germline assignment: CDR1 MNHNS and CDR2 SASEGT. V lost 4 bases to trimming and J lost 8 bases; unmatched junction nucleotides: 4. The CDR3 extends over 13 amino acids. CDR3 coding DNA: TGTGCCAGCAGTGTGCAGGGGGCGGATGAGCAGTTCTTC. The encoded protein is CASSVQGADEQFF.

The gene calls are TRBV29-1 and TRBJ2-7; 8 bases map to TRBD1. V shed 5 bases, J shed 5 bases, and the junction held 11 bases outside the gene matches. The germline V gene encodes CDR1 SQVTM and CDR2 ANQGSEA. The CDR3 sequence is 14 residues long. The CDR3 DNA reads as TGCAGCGTTAGGACAGGGTGGGCTGGAGACGAGCAGTACTTC. Amino acids: CSVRTGWAGDEQYF.

The rearrangement links TRBV7-8 to TRBJ2-5; 10 bases fit TRBD2. Germline V gene sequence: CDR1 SGHVS, CDR2 FQNEAQ. The length of the CDR3 is 14 residues. Trimming cost V 4 bases and J 11 bases; bases outside gene matches: 10. The CDR3 DNA reads TGTGCCAGCAGCTCCAGAAGTCTAGCGGGAGCTCAGTACTTC. It codes for CASSSRSLAGAQYF.

This rearrangement joins TRBV4-2 to TRBJ2-1; 14 bases match TRBD2. This CDR3 has 16 amino acids. Germline V CDR1 and CDR2: LGHNA, YNFKEQ. The V and J ends lost 0 bases and 10 bases, in that order; junction bases with no gene match: 5. The CDR3 here is CASSQEGLAGASEQFF. The CDR3 bases are TGTGCCAGCAGCCAAGAGGGACTAGCGGGAGCAAGCGAGCAGTTCTTC.

This clonotype has just a few counts. The V call is TRBV20-1, the J call TRBJ2-3; D is undetermined. Germline CDR1 and CDR2: DFQATT and SNEGSKA (reference sequence). V was trimmed by 2 bases and J by 1 base, leaving 7 bases between them. The CDR3 has 13 amino acids. This CDR3 reads CSARIDGTDTQYF. CDR3 DNA: TGCAGTGCTAGAATAGACGGCACAGATACGCAGTATTTT.

The rearrangement joins TRBV15 to TRBJ1-2; 7 bases are a match to TRBD1. V lost 2 bases to trimming and J lost 7 bases; unmatched junction nucleotides: 4. Germline CDR1 is LNHNV and CDR2 is YYDKDF (reference sequence). This CDR3 has 13 residues. The chain's CDR3 is CATSRRTGVGYTF. In nucleotides, the CDR3 is TGTGCCACCAGCAGACGAACAGGGGTTGGCTACACCTTC.

This sequence joins TRBV12-3 or TRBV12-4 and TRBJ2-7, with TRBD1 matching over 7 bases. V lost 6 bases to trimming and J lost 3 bases; unmatched junction nucleotides: 11. The CDR3 extends over 15 amino acids. Written as DNA, the CDR3 is TGTGCCAGCAGATACAGGGGTAGTGGCCGCTACGAGCAGTACTTC. The encoded protein is CASRYRGSGRYEQYF.

The chain uses TRBV4-1 and TRBJ1-2, with 12 bases matching TRBD1. Germline CDR1 is MGHRA and CDR2 is YSYEKL. The CDR3 is made up of 17 amino acids. Trimming removed 2 bases from V and 2 bases from J; junction bases left unmatched: 6. This CDR3 reads CASSQRGTGGFNYGYTF. CDR3 DNA: TGCGCCAGCAGCCAACGCGGGACAGGGGGCTTCAACTATGGCTACACCTTC.

A few counts support this clonotype. The chain couples TRBV9 to TRBJ2-3, with D possibly TRBD2 on 5 matching bases. The germline V gene has CDR1 SGDLS and CDR2 YYNGEE. V was clipped by 0 bases and J by 8 bases, with 10 bases between them. This CDR3 is built from 13 residues. The CDR3: CASSVVDSGTQYF. For the CDR3, the DNA is TGTGCCAGCAGCGTAGTGGACTCGGGTACGCAGTATTTT. Full variable domain (outside the CDR3, taken from reference TRBV9 and TRBJ2-3): DSGVTQTPKHLITATGQRVTLRCSPRSGDLSVYWYQQSLDQGLQFLIQYYNGEERAKGNILERFSAQQFPDLHSELNLSSLELGDSALYFCASSVVDSGTQYFGPGTRLTVL.